What follows is one T cell receptor beta chain and its context. No cognate antigen has been identified for it. There are no base qualities to consult, and no much larger clone falls within one base. These data are taken from a study of blood T cell repertoires in COVID-19 (TCRdb year 2020). Background on the whole study: The collaborator samples originated in the United States, Italy and Spain and spanned the acute and convalescent phases of COVID-19. The material from the prospective study consisted of cDNA or gDNA derived from T cells, B-cell-depleted T cells, or PBMCs. The dataset comprised deeply sampled blood TCRbeta repertoires from subjects exposed to, actively infected with, or recovered from COVID-19. A freely available public database, intended as a resource for researchers studying the immune response to SARS-CoV-2, is where the repertoires were released. Samples came from the ongoing ImmuneRACE study (first 160 participants) plus 1,254 subjects from 6 global collaborators. Nearly every sample came with metadata listing a de-identified subject ID, COVID-19 status, age in years and sex. Where HLA class I and class II types were available, the types were taken from metadata supplied by the sample provider, not from assay-based typing. What the research found in general, with its limitations: The amount of clinical and demographic metadata varied by source and participant and was provided uncurated.

From its cysteine to its phenylalanine, the CDR3 spans 12 amino acids. Only the CDR3 part of the read is kept: 36 bases, read in frame from the first base. V was cut back by 4 bases and J by 9 bases, leaving a gap of 12 bases between them. The CDR1 and CDR2 encoded by the germline V gene are SNHLY and FYNNEI. Each collaborating institution followed its own protocols to collect whole blood in K2EDTA tubes. For TCRbeta analysis, collaborator samples were shipped as frozen whole blood, as isolated PBMCs, or as DNA extracted from either sample type. TCRbeta CDR3 regions were amplified from genomic DNA using the immunoSEQ Assay, a bias-controlled multiplex PCR. Per the original workflow: The number of nucleated cells in each sample was estimated from the amplification of reference gene primers within the assay. To quantify the absolute abundance of each unique TCRbeta CDR3 rearrangement, sequence reads were collapsed and filtered. Productive Simpson clonality was computed per sample as the square root of Simpson's diversity index over productive rearrangements. The immuneACCESS repertoire file appears here via TCRdb, limited to in-frame rearrangements. These files lack a portion of the clones; in checked studies, under half of the deficit traces to unresolved V genes, and the cause of the others is not known. V, J and clone size are taken as reported in that table, and D and trimming were inferred from the DNA itself. The sample table shows roughly 140,000 clones, and approximately 73% are seen once. Clones ranked in the top ten supply 4% to 4.5% of the sample.

The rearranged segments are TRBV2 and TRBJ1-1; there is no confident call for the D gene. The TCR originated in a man between 60 and 75 years old with acute or convalescent COVID-19. Material for sequencing was peripheral blood. The nucleotide sequence is TGTGCCAGCAGTGTGCGTCTCCTAAAAGCTTTCTTT. This yields the protein CASSVRLLKAFF.